This T cell receptor beta chain originates from a study of regulatory T cells in long-lasting Graves disease (dated by TCRdb to the early 2020s). In the study overall: Persistent Graves' disease meant more than 5 years of antithyroid drug treatment with TSH receptor autoantibodies that stayed positive. Persistent Graves' disease patients were compared with newly diagnosed Graves' disease patients by peripheral blood TCR sequencing and RNA sequencing. The study was conducted in China and was registered as a clinical trial. TCR sequencing covered roughly 13 persistent and around 20 newly diagnosed Graves' disease patients, around 33 samples in total. Antithyroid drugs had been taken for 8.5 to 11 years on average by persistent Graves' disease patients in the clinical cohort.

The time point tag for this specimen amounts to: persistent/refractory GD, antithyroid drugs over 5 years with positive TRAb. For both TCR sequencing and RNA sequencing, RNA was extracted from PBMCs using TRIzol. The diagnosis of Graves' disease was made according to American Thyroid Association guidelines. The patients came from an endocrinology department in Xi'an, China. Each patient gave approximately 8.8 milliliters of peripheral blood, collected in an EDTA anticoagulant tube. Ficoll Paque Plus density gradient separation was used to isolate PBMCs, and no further T cell sorting was done. An Agilent 2100 Bioanalyzer and agarose gel were used to check RNA quality, and a NanoDrop 2000 was used to measure RNA concentration. A word on this clonotype: No antigen is known for it. The input lacks base qualities; no much larger clone sits a single base away.

Beyond this particular receptor, the publication reports: Sequencing and analysis were restricted to the TCR beta chain. Peripheral blood alone was examined, since thyroid tissue, which constituted the primary lesion, could not be accessed. Patients with persistent disease shared more public clonotypes (over 2,500) than newly diagnosed patients did (around 1,000). As a limitation, the authors acknowledged that the small sample size may reduce accuracy. Compared with newly diagnosed patients, patients with persistent Graves' disease had lower TCR Shannon entropy and fewer highly expanded clones, which suggests clonal expansion.

Library preparation used multiplex PCR. Sequencing took place on an Illumina HiSeq 4000. iRepertoire HTBI primers and Arm-PCR amplification of CDR3 regions were used to construct TCR beta libraries. Gel purification was performed on PCR products prior to sequencing. Regarding the original processing steps: A total of 62 TRBV and 14 TRBJ segments were identified across samples and were used for gene usage analysis of CDR3 amino acid clonotypes. Filtered high-quality paired reads were merged into contigs using COPE and FqMerger. Contigs were aligned with BLAST to IMGT TRBV, TRBD and TRBJ reference genes, and CDR3 was defined per IMGT. Any clonotype with a frequency above 0.1% was counted as a highly expanded clone. Shannon entropy was used to measure repertoire diversity, and the Gini coefficient was used to measure V-J evenness. A clonotype found in more than one individual was treated as public. TCRdb trimmed the raw reads at Q25, called clones with MiXCR and kept productive beta chains. Each CDR3 protein appears once, grouped with its most common genes and DNA. These V and J calls originate from TCRdb's pipeline instead of the authors' own analysis. In all, the sample holds 650,000 to 850,000 distinct CDR3 sequences, and 30% of those were seen once. The ten largest make up around 42% of the sample.

The clonotype comes from a female donor with Graves disease. The starting material was peripheral blood mononuclear cells (PBMCs), obtained when the disease was refractory, from a patient treated with antithyroid drugs.

The DNA sequence is as follows: TGCAGTGCCGAGGGCGAAAAAGAGACCCAGTACTTC. The resulting protein is CSAEGEKETQYF. The V and J segments used are TRBV20-1 and TRBJ2-5; TRBD2 is perhaps the D gene, given 5 matching bases. CDR3 length: 12 amino acids, cysteine to phenylalanine. The kept DNA is CDR3 alone, 36 bases in frame from the first base. CDR1 and CDR2 are drawn from the germline V gene (reference sequence): DFQATT, SNEGSKA. At the junction V is shortened by 6 bases and J by 3 bases, with 11 bases in between.